The table lists the clone carrying this T cell receptor beta chain with a few counts. The sample is drawn from a study of blood T cell repertoires in COVID-19. Study overall: T cells, B-cell-depleted T cells, or PBMCs provided the cDNA or gDNA that served as material.

V was trimmed by 4 bases and J by 7 bases, leaving 8 bases between them. This CDR3 is 13 amino acids long. CDR1 is WNHNN, CDR2 SYGVQD, per germline (reference sequence). Original methodology: Nucleated cell number was recorded as an estimate derived from reference gene primer amplification. Using immunoSEQ multiplex PCR, the repertoire was profiled, and TCRdb retains in-frame clones only, with some absent. That table furnishes V, J and clone size, whereas the DNA furnished D and trimming. The repertoire holds 350,000 to 400,000 clones, with around 87% as singletons. The sequencing sample was made of PBMCs or T cells enriched from blood (not recorded which). This sequence joins TRBV10-1 and TRBJ1-6, with D tentatively TRBD1 (5 bases). This TCR was sampled from a man younger than 35 who had recovered from COVID-19. The CDR3 sequence: CASSARQNSPLHF. The CDR3 nucleotides are TGCGCCAGCAGTGCAAGACAGAATTCACCCCTCCACTTT.